What follows describes a single TCR beta chain. Its target is not known. This specimen comes from a study of T cell responses to AZD1222 COVID-19 vaccine. Study summary: Samples with a second dose at about 4 or about 12 weeks were pooled together.

The repertoire was sequenced with immunoSEQ multiplex PCR; TCRdb's copy has only in-frame clones and lacks some. The table has about 160,000 clones, 90% to 95% seen once; the top ten hold more than 0.8%. The trim removed 0 bases at V and 1 base at J, leaving 7 bases unmatched. Looked up from germline, CDR1 is ENHRY and CDR2 is SYGVKD. The CDR3 is made up of 17 amino acids. General study points: White British donors predominated, females outnumbered males, and clonal diversity was possibly underestimated. Repertoires were collected only later (after the peak T cell response had occurred).

This specimen consisted of peripheral blood, obtained on day 0 of AZD1222 vaccination. The clonotype comes from an adult in good health. The chain links TRBV10-3 to TRBJ2-3; 7 nucleotides match TRBD1. The CDR3 is CAISESIGGGRTDTQYF. In nucleotides, the CDR3 is TGTGCCATCAGTGAGTCGATAGGGGGCGGGCGCACAGATACGCAGTATTTT.